The 30 T cell receptor beta chains reported below all come from one sample, sequenced in a study of spatial heterogeneity in lung cancer. Findings and limits, study-wide: It was found that expanded intratumoral alpha and beta TCR counts tracked tumor mutation counts.

These receptors have no identified antigens. Stated time point: sample taken at primary tumor resection. TCRdb re-called the 5' RACE reads through MiXCR, storing one row per CDR3 protein. This sample has 17,000 or so distinct CDR3 sequences; 5% to 8% occur once, and the top ten carry around 7%. This specimen was lung tumor tissue, taken at surgery. These receptors all come from a male donor with early-stage non-small cell lung cancer.

This clonotype was counted at least ten times. As an off-target read in a library built for alpha chains, this beta chain has a frequency of little significance. This sequence joins TRBV6-5 and TRBJ1-4; D might be TRBD1 (5 bases). The germline CDR1 and CDR2 sequences are MNHEY and SVGAGI. The V and J ends lost 5 bases and 4 bases respectively, with 11 bases between them. This CDR3 comprises 14 residues. DNA for the CDR3: TGTGCCAGCAGTCGTAGGGGCTATAATGAAAAACTGTTTTTT. Translating it yields CASSRRGYNEKLFF.

This clonotype was counted at least ten times. This beta chain slipped into a library made for alpha chains as a stray read, so its size is not meaningful. This chain's CDR3 is CASSPPSTDTQYF. CDR3 coding DNA: TGTGCCAGCTCACCACCAAGCACAGATACGCAGTATTTT. This sequence joins TRBV18 and TRBJ2-3; the D is unclear. CDR1 and CDR2 (germline): KGHSH, LQKENI. Trimming took off 0 bases at V and 0 bases at J, with 1 base between the two ends. The length of the CDR3 is 13 residues. Variable domain in full (rest from reference TRBV18 and TRBJ2-3): NAGVMQNPRHLVRRRGQEARLRCSPMKGHSHVYWYRQLPEEGLKFMVYLQKENIIDESGMPKERFSAEFPKEGPSILRIQQVVRGDSAAYFCASSPPSTDTQYFGPGTRLTVL.

There are many counts of this clonotype. This beta chain was picked up by a library intended for alpha chains and is off target, so its count carries little meaning. The rearrangement uses TRBV20-1 and TRBJ2-3; 16 nucleotides agree with TRBD2. Trimming removed 1 base from V and 4 bases from J; junction bases left unmatched: 14. Looked up from germline, CDR1 is DFQATT and CDR2 is SNEGSKA (reference sequence). This CDR3 spans 20 amino acids. The CDR3 protein is CSARASPGTSGRALADTQYF. In nucleotides, the CDR3 is TGCAGTGCTAGAGCAAGCCCCGGGACTAGCGGGAGGGCCTTGGCAGATACGCAGTATTTT.

This clonotype appeared many times. The library was designed around alpha chains, so this beta chain is a stray read whose abundance carries little weight. The chain employs TRBV5-1 and TRBJ2-5; 7 nucleotides agree with TRBD2. The ends lost 7 bases at V and 2 bases at J; junction bases unmatched: 8. The V gene's germline CDR1 is SGHRS and CDR2 YFSETQ. The CDR3 extends over 14 amino acids. CDR3 coding DNA: TGCGCCAGCTCCATTGGGGGGGGTCAAGAGACCCAGTACTTC. It encodes CASSIGGGQETQYF. The entire variable domain, with the rest obtained from reference TRBV5-1 and TRBJ2-5, is as follows: KAGVTQTPRYLIKTRGQQVTLSCSPISGHRSVSWYQQTPGQGLQFLFEYFSETQRNKGNFPGRFSGRQFSNSRSEMNVSTLELGDSALYLCASSIGGGQETQYFGPGTRLLVL.

By share, this clonotype ranks as medium-sized (0.01 to 0.1%). Because the library targeted alpha chains, this beta chain is an off-target read whose size means little. The chain couples TRBV20-1 to TRBJ2-1; D perhaps matches TRBD2 (6 bases). Germline V gives CDR1 DFQATT, CDR2 SNEGSKA (reference sequence). V gave up 5 bases and J gave up 7 bases, with 15 bases separating them. The CDR3 length is 13 residues. The CDR3 here is CSALSGHRNEQFF. As DNA, the CDR3 is TGCAGTGCTTTAAGCGGGCACCGAAATGAGCAGTTCTTC.

This clonotype was seen ten or more times. A library prepared for alpha chains yielded this beta chain as an off-target read; its size is of little meaning. The rearrangement links TRBV29-1 to TRBJ2-7, with D unclear. V was pared by 5 bases and J by 2 bases, with 16 bases between. The germline V gene encodes CDR1 SQVTM and CDR2 ANQGSEA. CDR3 length equals 14 residues. The CDR3 sequence: CSVRRTLPPYEQYF. CDR3 in DNA: TGCAGCGTTCGCAGGACCCTACCCCCCTACGAGCAGTACTTC.

The sample holds a few counts of this clonotype. Since it is a stray read in a library aimed at alpha chains, this beta chain has a size that is not meaningful. The chain joins TRBV7-2 to TRBJ2-3; TRBD1 agrees at 9 bases. The CDR3 spans 15 residues. The germline V gene encodes CDR1 SGHTA and CDR2 FQGNSA. Trimming at V came to 5 bases and at J to 5 bases, leaving 8 bases not matched to a gene. The CDR3 region has the DNA TGTGCCAGCAGCCTCAACAGGGGGCTTGGAGATACGCAGTATTTT. It is translated as CASSLNRGLGDTQYF.

As for this clonotype: Since a much larger clone is just one base distant, this may be a read error. The library was designed around alpha chains, so this beta chain is a stray read whose abundance carries little weight. In DNA form, the CDR3 reads TGCGCCAGCAGTCCCGGGACAGGGAAGACCCAGTACTTC. It encodes CASSPGTGKTQYF. This chain uses TRBV5-1 with TRBJ2-5; TRBD1 matches 9 bases. The CDR3 spans 13 residues. CDR1 is SGHRS, CDR2 YFSETQ, per germline. V shed 5 bases, J shed 6 bases, and the junction held 5 bases outside the gene matches.

Of note for this clonotype: Being off target in a library aimed at alpha chains, this beta chain has a size of little meaning. This rearrangement joins TRBV5-1 to TRBJ1-6, with a possible D match to TRBD1 (5 bases). V was shortened by 5 bases and J by 8 bases, with 11 bases between the two germline ends. Germline values: CDR1 SGHRS, CDR2 YFSETQ. The CDR3 runs to 13 residues. CDR3 nucleotides: TGCGCCAGCAGACGGGACCAATATTCACCCCTCCACTTT. This sequence encodes CASRRDQYSPLHF.

In this sample, this clonotype turned up many times. This beta chain came through as a stray read in a library set up for alpha chains, and its size says little. The gene calls are TRBV5-1 and TRBJ1-4, with 9 nucleotides matching TRBD1. Trimming cost V 3 bases and J 7 bases; bases outside gene matches: 4. Germline lookup yields CDR1 SGHRS and CDR2 YFSETQ. This CDR3 region has 14 residues. As DNA, the CDR3 is TGCGCCAGCAGCTCCGGGACAGGGACTGAAAAACTGTTTTTT. Amino acid sequence: CASSSGTGTEKLFF. The full variable domain, in which reference TRBV5-1 and TRBJ1-4 provide the parts outside the CDR3, is KAGVTQTPRYLIKTRGQQVTLSCSPISGHRSVSWYQQTPGQGLQFLFEYFSETQRNKGNFPGRFSGRQFSNSRSEMNVSTLELGDSALYLCASSSGTGTEKLFFGSGTQLSVL.

Many counts were recorded for this clonotype. Being off target in a library aimed at alpha chains, this beta chain has a size of little meaning. The chain couples TRBV12-3 or TRBV12-4 to TRBJ2-7; D is unresolved. Trimming left V 10 bases short and J 0 bases short, with 7 bases between. There are 11 residues in the CDR3. CDR3 DNA: TGTGCCATCCGGAGCTCCTACGAGCAGTACTTC. This sequence encodes CAIRSSYEQYF.

With respect to this clonotype: For a library built for alpha chains, this beta chain is a stray read; little rests on its size. The CDR3 here is CASSLEGRTDTQYF. CDR3 in DNA: TGTGCCAGCAGCCTGGAGGGCCGCACAGATACGCAGTATTTT. The V gene is TRBV9, the J gene TRBJ2-3, with a tentative D call TRBD2 (6 bases). Germline lookup yields CDR1 SGDLS and CDR2 YYNGEE. V was trimmed by 4 bases and J by 1 base, leaving 10 bases between them. There are 14 residues in the CDR3.

Sample share makes this clonotype medium-sized. This beta chain appears as a stray read in a library generated for alpha chains; its size is not informative. The J gene is TRBJ1-5, the V gene TRBV28; D is unresolved. Trimming removed 3 bases at V and 2 bases at J, with 11 bases between. This CDR3 is built from 15 residues. Germline V gene data show CDR1 as MDHEN and CDR2 as SYDVKM. CDR3 sequence reads: CASSFRGKGNQPQHF. DNA for the CDR3: TGTGCCAGCAGTTTTCGAGGGAAGGGCAATCAGCCCCAGCATTTT.

In its sample, this clonotype was seen many times. The library was prepared for alpha chains; this beta chain is a stray read, so its frequency means little. The rearrangement links TRBV7-2 to TRBJ2-3; 11 bases fit TRBD2. This CDR3 comprises 17 residues. Unmatched junction bases numbered 7, after V lost 5 bases and J lost 0 bases. Germline loops: CDR1 SGHTA, CDR2 FQGNSA. CDR3 sequence: CASSHHTSGGSTDTQYF. Here the CDR3 DNA reads TGTGCCAGCAGCCACCACACTAGCGGGGGAAGCACAGATACGCAGTATTTT.

This clonotype was picked up many times. A library made for alpha chains picked up this beta chain off target, so its size means little. For the CDR3, the DNA is TGTGCCAGCAAAGGGGACAGAGACACCGGGGAGCTGTTTTTT. Protein: CASKGDRDTGELFF. The chain couples TRBV6-6 to TRBJ2-2; 7 bases agree with TRBD1. The CDR3 contains 14 residues. The V gene end was trimmed by 7 bases and the J gene end by 3 bases; junction bases not matched to a gene: 5. The germline CDR1 and CDR2 sequences are MNHNY and SVGAGI (reference sequence).

There are many counts of this clonotype. A library made for alpha chains picked up this beta chain off target, so its size means little. This CDR3 is CASSPGIEAFF. The DNA for the CDR3 is TGTGCCAGCAGCCCGGGGATTGAAGCTTTCTTT. The chain employs TRBV12-3 or TRBV12-4 and TRBJ1-1; D call uncertain. Trimming shortened V by 6 bases and J by 7 bases, and 9 bases separated the two germline ends. This CDR3 is built from 11 residues.

Many counts were recorded for this clonotype. Found in a library prepared for alpha chains, this beta chain is an off-target read, and its abundance has little meaning. This rearrangement joins TRBV20-1 to TRBJ2-3; the match to TRBD2 covers 10 bases. The CDR3 loop spans 14 amino acids. The ends lost 5 bases at V and 2 bases at J; junction bases unmatched: 4. Germline V CDR1 and CDR2: DFQATT, SNEGSKA (reference sequence). The CDR3 sequence is CSALAGGSTDTQYF. The CDR3 DNA sequence: TGCAGTGCTTTAGCGGGAGGCTCCACAGATACGCAGTATTTT.

This clonotype has at least ten counts. This beta chain represents an off-target read in a library built for alpha chains; its size is of limited meaning. This chain links TRBV11-2 with TRBJ1-6; D is unresolved. The CDR3 contains 16 residues. V was shortened by 5 bases and J by 0 bases, with 11 bases between the two germline ends. Germline CDR1 and CDR2: SGHAT and FQNNGV. The CDR3 loop is CASSRRSSSYNSPLHF. Here the CDR3 DNA reads TGTGCCAGCAGCCGGAGAAGCAGCTCCTATAATTCACCCCTCCACTTT.

Only a few counts were recorded for this clonotype. Being off target in a library aimed at alpha chains, this beta chain has a size of little meaning. The V call is TRBV28, the J call TRBJ1-4, with D possibly TRBD1 on 6 matching bases. This CDR3 is 14 amino acids long. V lost 7 bases, J lost 8 bases, and 17 bases lay in between. Germline CDR1 is MDHEN and CDR2 is SYDVKM. The CDR3 protein is CASTPGGQGEKLFF. The CDR3 DNA is TGTGCCAGCACCCCCGGGGGCCAGGGCGAAAAACTGTTTTTT. The full variable domain, with the rest looked up from reference TRBV28 and TRBJ1-4, is DVKVTQSSRYLVKRTGEKVFLECVQDMDHENMFWYRQDPGLGLRLIYFSYDVKMKEKGDIPEGYSVSREKKERFSLILESASTNQTSMYLCASTPGGQGEKLFFGSGTQLSVL.

This clonotype was seen repeatedly, ten times or more. This beta chain is an off-target read within a library intended for alpha chains, so its frequency means little. The chain carries TRBV6-6 and TRBJ2-5, with D perhaps matching TRBD1 (5 bases). This CDR3 has 13 residues. V lost 7 bases and J lost 2, with 11 bases in between. CDR1 MNHNY and CDR2 SVGAGI come from the germline V gene (reference sequence). The chain's CDR3 is CASTDSFQETQYF. The CDR3 region has the DNA TGTGCCAGCACTGACAGTTTTCAAGAGACCCAGTACTTC.

Details on this clonotype: As an off-target read in a library built for alpha chains, this beta chain has a frequency of little significance. This chain links TRBV6-2 or TRBV6-3 with TRBJ2-7, with D perhaps matching TRBD2 (6 bases). The germline V and J ends were trimmed by 0 bases and 3 bases, with 9 bases remaining between them. From germline, CDR1 is MNHEY and CDR2 SVGEGT. The CDR3 totals 14 residues. The CDR3 sequence is CASSYSGGDYEQYF. The CDR3 bases are TGTGCCAGCAGTTACTCGGGGGGAGACTACGAGCAGTACTTC.

This clonotype was counted only a few times. A library prepared for alpha chains yielded this beta chain as an off-target read; its size is of little meaning. This rearrangement joins TRBV18 to TRBJ1-1; D remains unclear. The V gene lost 5 bases and the J gene lost 0 bases, with 10 bases spanning the gap. The CDR3 length is 14 residues. CDR1 and CDR2 (germline): KGHSH, LQKENI. CDR3 DNA sequence: TGTGCCAGCTCATCTTCTATAATGAACACTGAAGCTTTCTTT. This gives the protein CASSSSIMNTEAFF.

In the case of this clonotype: The library was designed around alpha chains, so this beta chain is a stray read whose abundance carries little weight. This sequence joins TRBV19 and TRBJ1-5, with 7 bases identical to TRBD1. The CDR3 is 15 residues long. The junction had 8 bases not matched to a gene; V was cut back by 7 bases and J by 2 bases. Per the germline V gene, CDR1 is LNHDA and CDR2 is SQIVND (reference sequence). The CDR3 protein is CASTTDRVGNQPQHF. The CDR3 DNA reads TGTGCCAGTACTACCGACAGGGTAGGCAATCAGCCCCAGCATTTT.

This clonotype has more than one count but fewer than ten. Little can be read into the size of this beta chain, an off-target read in a library designed for alpha chains. The CDR3 region is CASSSGTSSLEVETQYF. CDR3 DNA sequence: TGTGCCAGCAGTTCCGGGACTAGCAGTCTTGAGGTTGAGACCCAGTACTTC. The V gene is TRBV6-2 or TRBV6-3, the J gene TRBJ2-5; 9 bases are shared with TRBD2. CDR3 length: 17 residues. V lost 4 bases and J lost 5; bases outside the gene matches: 14. Germline V gene data show CDR1 as MNHEY and CDR2 as SVGEGT.

The table lists this clonotype with many counts. The library was prepared for alpha chains; this beta chain is a stray read, so its frequency means little. The chain combines TRBV28 with TRBJ2-7; 7 positions agree with TRBD1. Germline V gene sequence: CDR1 MDHEN, CDR2 SYDVKM. V trimming: 2 bases; J trimming: 4 bases; junction bases outside the gene matches: 8. CDR3 size: 15 residues. This CDR3 reads CASSLVTGQRYEQYF. For the CDR3, the DNA is TGTGCCAGCAGTTTAGTGACGGGACAGCGGTACGAGCAGTACTTC.

This clonotype was counted many times. Within a library made for alpha chains, this beta chain is off target, and its count is uninformative. The chain has TRBV5-1 and TRBJ1-1, with TRBD1 matching over 8 bases. This CDR3 region has 14 residues. J gave up 1 base and V 4 bases, and 3 bases lay outside the gene matches. Germline V gives CDR1 SGHRS, CDR2 YFSETQ. As DNA, the CDR3 is TGCGCCAGCAGCCGGACAGGGAGGAACACTGAAGCTTTCTTT. This sequence encodes CASSRTGRNTEAFF.

This clonotype was observed at least ten times. Since the library was made to target alpha chains, this beta chain is a stray read and its abundance is not meaningful. This rearrangement joins TRBV27 to TRBJ2-6; D call uncertain. Germline lookup yields CDR1 MNHEY and CDR2 SMNVEV (reference sequence). V was clipped by 5 bases and J by 1 base, with 9 bases between them. This CDR3 comprises 15 residues. This CDR3 is CASSVGSSGANVLTF. DNA for the CDR3: TGTGCCAGCAGTGTAGGCAGTTCTGGGGCCAACGTCCTGACTTTC.

Many counts were recorded for this clonotype. This beta chain appears as a stray read in a library generated for alpha chains; its size is not informative. This chain links TRBV30 with TRBJ2-3, with 10 bases lining up with TRBD2. The CDR3 length is 15 residues. Per the germline V gene, CDR1 is GTSNPN and CDR2 is SVGIG (reference sequence). The V and J ends lost 0 bases and 4 bases, in that order; junction bases with no gene match: 4. The CDR3 DNA sequence: TGTGCCTGGAGTGTCCAAGCGGGAGGGTCAGATACGCAGTATTTT. Its translation: CAWSVQAGGSDTQYF.

This clonotype appeared a few times. This beta chain appears as a stray read in a library generated for alpha chains; its size is not informative. The chain is built from TRBV5-1 and TRBJ1-1; 8 bases agree with TRBD1. V was pared by 4 bases and J by 0 bases, with 5 bases of the junction left unmatched. The V gene's germline CDR1 is SGHRS and CDR2 YFSETQ. This CDR3 is 15 amino acids long. DNA of the CDR3: TGCGCCAGCAGCCCTAGGACAGGGATGAACACTGAAGCTTTCTTT. Its translation: CASSPRTGMNTEAFF. The whole variable domain, filled in from reference TRBV5-1 and TRBJ1-1, reads KAGVTQTPRYLIKTRGQQVTLSCSPISGHRSVSWYQQTPGQGLQFLFEYFSETQRNKGNFPGRFSGRQFSNSRSEMNVSTLELGDSALYLCASSPRTGMNTEAFFGQGTRLTVV.

This clonotype appeared many times. The size of this beta chain means little, since it is a stray read in a library made for alpha chains. This chain links TRBV20-1 with TRBJ2-1, with D tentatively TRBD2 (5 bases). The V end lost 4 bases, the J end lost 2 bases, and 15 bases lay between the germline ends. The CDR3 extends over 15 amino acids. Germline assignment: CDR1 DFQATT and CDR2 SNEGSKA (reference sequence). CDR3 coding DNA: TGCAGTGCTAAAGATACGGGGTATCCCTACAATGAGCAGTTCTTC. Encoded protein: CSAKDTGYPYNEQFF.